A selection of T cell receptor beta chains follows, all from one sample in a study of T cells in Graves' hyperthyroidism and ophthalmopathy. Each CDR3 protein gets one entry after TCRdb re-called the multiplex PCR reads with MiXCR. Counted here are around 620,000 distinct CDR3 sequences, roughly 17% occurring once; the ten biggest clones make up 3% to 4.5%. The sample comprised blood. The receptors derive from a young woman with Graves' hyperthyroidism. Each CDR3 is given with its conserved first and last residue. D genes are given only for firm matches. For some rows the clone size is stated as once, few or many, or as a class when expanded; others skip it.

j_gene | d_gene | abundance | len | v_gene | CDR3aa | CDR3nt
TRBJ1-5 | . | few | 14 | TRBV9 | CASSAGPSNQPQHF | TGTGCCAGCAGCGCGGGACCTAGCAATCAGCCCCAGCATTTT
TRBJ2-7 | TRBD1 | . | 13 | TRBV2 | CASGDRGLYEQYF | TGTGCCAGCGGCGACAGGGGGCTCTACGAGCAGTACTTC
TRBJ2-3 | . | few | 13 | TRBV30 | CAWSTDQGDTQYF | TGTGCCTGGAGCACGGACCAAGGAGATACGCAGTATTTT
TRBJ2-2 | . | . | 14 | TRBV5-1 | CASSFGAAAGELFF | TGCGCCAGCAGCTTCGGGGCAGCGGCCGGGGAGCTGTTTTTT
TRBJ1-1 | TRBD1 | . | 17 | TRBV20-1 | CSATARPGTGSGTEAFF | TGCAGTGCTACCGCCCGTCCCGGGACAGGATCGGGCACTGAAGCTTTCTTT
TRBJ2-2 | . | few | 11 | TRBV28 | CASGGAGELFF | TGTGCCAGCGGAGGGGCCGGGGAGCTGTTTTTT
TRBJ2-7 | . | many | 12 | TRBV5-5 | CASSRDIWEQYF | TGTGCCAGCAGCAGGGACATCTGGGAGCAGTACTTC
TRBJ2-7 | . | . | 14 | TRBV9 | CASSVEQFAYEQYF | TGTGCCAGCAGCGTAGAACAGTTCGCCTACGAGCAGTACTTC
TRBJ2-1 | TRBD1 | many | 14 | TRBV2 | CASSGNRGYGEQFF | TGTGCCAGCAGTGGGAACAGGGGATACGGTGAGCAGTTCTTC
TRBJ1-2 | . | many | 12 | TRBV2 | CASSRDTYGYTF | TGTGCCAGCAGTAGGGACACCTATGGCTACACCTTC
TRBJ2-1 | TRBD1 | many | 17 | TRBV12-3/TRBV12-4 | CASSFRSRQTQGNEQFF | TGTGCCAGCAGTTTTAGATCCCGGCAAACACAGGGGAATGAGCAGTTCTTC
TRBJ1-1 | TRBD1 | . | 16 | TRBV4-1 | CASSQGQGWSNTEAFF | TGCGCCAGCAGCCAAGGACAGGGGTGGTCGAACACTGAAGCTTTCTTT
TRBJ2-3 | TRBD1 | few | 16 | TRBV2 | CASSGPGTGSTDTQYF | TGTGCCAGCAGCGGGCCCGGGACAGGGAGCACAGATACGCAGTATTTT
TRBJ1-4 | TRBD1 | many | 14 | TRBV2 | CASSWDRGNEKLFF | TGTGCCAGCAGCTGGGACAGGGGAAATGAAAAACTGTTTTTT
TRBJ1-1 | . | . | 15 | TRBV28 | CASSLSAGLNTEAFF | TGTGCCAGCAGTTTATCGGCCGGGCTGAACACTGAAGCTTTCTTT
TRBJ2-7 | . | many | 16 | TRBV6-1 | CASSEWSQLSPYEQYF | TGTGCCAGCAGTGAATGGAGTCAGTTGAGTCCCTACGAGCAGTACTTC
TRBJ2-7 | TRBD2 | many | 13 | TRBV12-3/TRBV12-4 | CASRKAGREEQYF | TGTGCCAGCAGGAAGGCAGGGAGGGAAGAGCAGTACTTC
TRBJ2-7 | TRBD2 | many | 14 | TRBV29-1 | CSGKTSGRAYEQYF | TGCAGCGGTAAAACTAGCGGGAGGGCCTACGAGCAGTACTTC
TRBJ1-5 | . | many | 12 | TRBV6-2/TRBV6-3 | CASSRLAEPQHF | TGTGCCAGCAGTCGGCTAGCCGAGCCCCAGCATTTT
TRBJ2-7 | . | few | 17 | TRBV6-1 | CASSEGVPILGLYEQYF | TGTGCCAGCAGTGAAGGTGTTCCTATATTAGGTTTATACGAGCAGTACTTC
TRBJ2-4 | . | . | 14 | TRBV9 | CASSDTGFADIQYF | TGTGCCAGCAGCGATACAGGGTTTGCAGACATTCAGTACTTC
TRBJ2-7 | TRBD2 | . | 17 | TRBV20-1 | CSARDRFTSGTTYEQYF | TGCAGTGCTAGAGATCGATTTACTAGCGGGACTACCTACGAGCAGTACTTC
TRBJ2-1 | . | . | 15 | TRBV6-9 | CASSYGGTGDNEQFF | TGTGCCAGCAGTTACGGGGGAACAGGAGACAATGAGCAGTTCTTC
TRBJ2-7 | TRBD2 | many | 18 | TRBV6-6 | CASSYSAPASGPSYEQYF | TGTGCCAGCAGTTACTCAGCCCCGGCTAGCGGCCCCTCCTACGAGCAGTACTTC
TRBJ1-2 | . | few | 13 | TRBV5-1 | CASRTALNYGYTF | TGCGCCAGCAGGACAGCGCTAAACTATGGCTACACCTTC
TRBJ2-7 | . | . | 14 | TRBV19 | CASSTGRVSYEQYF | TGTGCCAGTAGTACGGGACGGGTCTCCTACGAGCAGTACTTC
TRBJ2-7 | TRBD1 | . | 14 | TRBV6-4 | CASRGDRGIYEQYF | TGTGCCAGCAGGGGGGACAGGGGGATCTACGAGCAGTACTTC
TRBJ1-3 | . | few | 12 | TRBV12-3/TRBV12-4 | CASSFQGNTIYF | TGTGCCAGCAGTTTCCAGGGAAACACCATATATTTT
TRBJ1-1 | . | many | 15 | TRBV20-1 | CSATGGGLMNTEAFF | TGCAGTGCCACAGGCGGGGGCCTTATGAACACTGAAGCTTTCTTT
TRBJ2-3 | TRBD1 | many | 16 | TRBV7-2 | CASSFWDRASTDTQYF | TGTGCCAGCAGCTTCTGGGACAGGGCCAGCACAGATACGCAGTATTTT
TRBJ2-7 | . | . | 14 | TRBV6-5 | CASSPLEALYEQYF | TGTGCCAGCAGCCCTCTAGAGGCTCTCTACGAGCAGTACTTC
TRBJ2-1 | . | many | 13 | TRBV18 | CASSPYSYNEQFF | TGTGCCAGCTCACCATACAGTTACAATGAGCAGTTCTTC